The next 3 T cell receptor beta chains were all read from a single sample in a study of OX40 agonist ivuxolimab in advanced cancers. Produced via immunoSEQ multiplex PCR; TCRdb's table is partial and in-frame only. The data show about 120,000 clones, approximately 90% seen once. The starting material was CD4+ or CD8+ T cells sorted from blood, obtained in a trial of the OX40 agonist ivuxolimab. Every receptor here comes from an adult with an advanced solid tumor such as melanoma, head and neck, liver or kidney cancer.

This clone was picked up one time. CDR3: CASSLVQAAEKLFF. The CDR3 nucleotides are TGTGCCAGCAGCTTAGTCCAGGCCGCTGAAAAACTGTTTTTT. The chain has TRBV7-2 and TRBJ1-4; D remains ambiguous. The CDR3 runs 14 residues. Germline loops: CDR1 SGHTA, CDR2 FQGNSA. With 1 base removed from V and 7 bases from J, the gap between germline ends came to 10 bases.

CDR3 coding DNA: TGTGCCACCAGCAGAGCAAGTAATTCTAAGATCGGCGAGCAGTACTTC. This translates into CATSRASNSKIGEQYF. This chain joins TRBV15 and TRBJ2-7, with no clear D. V lost 1 base, J lost 6 bases, and 19 bases lay in between. The CDR3 sequence is 16 residues long. Per the germline V gene, CDR1 is LNHNV and CDR2 is YYDKDF (reference sequence).

The chain recombines TRBV4-3 with TRBJ1-6; unclear D gene. This CDR3 is built from 14 residues. V lost 0 bases and J lost 10, with 10 bases in between. In germline, CDR1 is LGHNA, CDR2 YSLEER. The CDR3 protein is CASSQDVRRSPLHF. CDR3 in DNA: TGCGCCAGCAGCCAAGATGTCCGGAGGTCACCCCTCCACTTT.